The clone carrying this TCR beta chain has a single count. The data derive from a study of shared T cell receptors in the human thymus. Germline V CDR1 and CDR2: MGHRA, YSYEKL. The CDR3 extends over 16 amino acids. J was trimmed by 6 bases and V by 4 bases; bases with no gene match: 12. Produced via immunoSEQ multiplex PCR; TCRdb's table is partial and in-frame only. This table holds approximately 760,000 clones, 70% to 90% found once. This sample was shared with a second study, whose subject was human thymus T cells. That work states: Related work showed strongly overlapping thymic repertoires across unrelated individuals.

The receptor comes from a girl under three years old with a congenital heart defect. The sample taken for sequencing was thymocytes. The chain couples TRBV4-1 to TRBJ2-4; 7 positions agree with TRBD1. The CDR3 sequence: CASSPHRGHLPNIQYF. DNA for the CDR3: TGCGCCAGCAGCCCCCACAGGGGTCATCTCCCAAACATTCAGTACTTC.